This T cell receptor (beta chain) was captured by sequencing in a study of control samples from healthy donors and cancer patients. Here immunoSEQ multiplex PCR was the method, and the copy in TCRdb shows in-frame clones only, minus some. Of about 140,000 clones detected, approximately 92% appear once; the ten largest clones hold 11%. With V trimmed by 7 bases and J by 7 bases, 10 bases remained unmatched. This CDR3 comprises 15 residues. CDR1 and CDR2 (germline): MNHEY, SVGAGI. The chain uses TRBV6-5 and TRBJ2-1, with 10 bases identical to TRBD2. This clonotype was obtained from a man aged 25-45 years in good health. Sequencing was performed on blood. CDR3 loop: CASTAGLAVGNEQFF. The CDR3, as DNA: TGTGCCAGCACCGCCGGACTAGCGGTTGGGAATGAGCAGTTCTTC.